These T cell receptor beta chains were read from a single sample in a study of blood T cell repertoires in COVID-19. Assay used: immunoSEQ multiplex PCR; TCRdb lists only in-frame clones, some missing. The sample includes 100,000 or so clones, around 90% of them seen just once. Sequencing input: peripheral blood. The receptors here all came from a woman aged 50 to 65 with COVID-19, enrolled during active disease. The CDR3 runs from the conserved cysteine through the conserved F or W. A D gene is named only where the DNA matches it firmly. Not all rows give a size; the values are once, few, many and, for expanded clones, a class.

>TRBV2|NA|TRBJ2-5|TRBD1
TGTGCCAGCAACCTGGGACAGCCAGGGGAGACCCAGTACTTC
CASNLGQPGETQYF
>TRBV5-1|once|TRBJ1-2|NA
TGCGCCAGCACCAACAGGGACTATGGCTACACCTTC
CASTNRDYGYTF
>TRBV11-2|NA|TRBJ2-5|TRBD2
TGTGCCAGCAGCTCAGGGCGGGGGTTGGAGACCCAGTACTTC
CASSSGRGLETQYF
>TRBV15|NA|TRBJ2-3|TRBD2
TGTGCCACCAGCGAGCGGGGGGGCGGGAGCACAGATACGCAGTATTTT
CATSERGGGSTDTQYF
>TRBV30|NA|TRBJ1-2|TRBD1
TGTGCCTGGAGACAGGGGGCGAACTATGGCTACACCTTC
CAWRQGANYGYTF
>TRBV15|NA|TRBJ2-7|TRBD1
TGTGCCACCAGTCCTGACAGGGTGCCCTCCTACGAGCAGTACTTC
CATSPDRVPSYEQYF
>TRBV6-1|NA|TRBJ1-6|TRBD1
TGTGCCAGCAGTGAGGACAGGGCCTATAATTCACCCCTCCACTTT
CASSEDRAYNSPLHF
>TRBV6-1|NA|TRBJ1-5|TRBD1
TGTGCCAGCAGTGAAGCGTGGACAGGGGATCAGCCCCAGCATTTT
CASSEAWTGDQPQHF
>TRBV6-4|NA|TRBJ2-1|TRBD1
TGTGCCAGCGCAATGACAGGGGACAGCAATGAGCAGTTCTTC
CASAMTGDSNEQFF
>TRBV4-2|NA|TRBJ1-2|NA
TGTGCCAGCAGCCAAGATCTCTCAGGGCCCTGGGGTGGCTACACCTTC
CASSQDLSGPWGGYTF